This T cell receptor (beta chain) comes out of a study of T cells in Graves' hyperthyroidism and ophthalmopathy (dated by TCRdb to between 2019 and 2020). In terms of the full investigation: Peripheral blood was collected at initial diagnosis, before any treatment. A discovery cohort of about 100 patients, 43 with Graves' ophthalmopathy and over 55 with stable Graves' hyperthyroidism, was used to find distinguishing TCR V-J signatures. Whether ophthalmopathy could be predicted prospectively was tested in an independent validation cohort made up of roughly 20 hyperthyroidism patients plus 17 patients who later progressed to ophthalmopathy. The 90 to 100 discovery patients were randomly split 7:3 into training and test sets. In addition, the study compared T-cell repertoires in thyroid tissue and in blood from roughly 6 Graves' hyperthyroidism patients. After blood sampling, hyperthyroidism patients were treated with methimazole at a starting dose of 30 mg daily, and ophthalmopathy patients were treated with high-dose intravenous methylprednisolone. According to the paper, TCR Vbeta CDR3 sequencing was carried out on approximately 140 peripheral blood samples, which came from about 45 ophthalmopathy, approximately 78 hyperthyroidism and some 17 progressor patients. Beyond this particular receptor, the publication reports: No statistical method was used to fix the sample size in advance, and group allocation was not hidden from the investigators. In validation, the model predicted progression to ophthalmopathy a median of roughly 6.1 months before onset, with about 67% sensitivity and 72.22% specificity. A 13 V-J signature model separated ophthalmopathy from stable hyperthyroidism, with just over 85% sensitivity and about 81% specificity in cross-validation and 80%/75% in testing. Most expanded thyroid clonotypes (frequency above 0.001) were also detected in blood, suggesting blood repertoires may reflect thyroid immune responses.

This clonotype showed up many times. No antigen is known for it. No base quality information exists; no much larger clone differs at one position. The CDR3, cysteine through phenylalanine, is 12 amino acids long. The retained sequence is limited to the CDR3, 36 bases, with the frame set at the first base. V drops 7 bases and J drops 5 bases, leaving 8 bases in between. The TCR beta CDR3 regions were amplified from RNA transcripts. The TCR CDR3 was subjected to a first round of RT-PCR using the HTBI primer set and the Qiagen OneStep RT-PCR kit. A second multiplex PCR round built the libraries, followed by size selection and purification. Libraries were sequenced paired-end with 100 bp reads on an Illumina HiSeq2000. Turning to the authors' computational methods: Raw data were processed with SOAPnuke, discarding reads with adapters, uncalled bases, mean Phred below 15, or no exact constant-primer or identifier match. COPE v1.2.5 was used to merge the high-quality paired reads, and each unique nucleotide sequence was defined as a clonotype. MiTCR v1.1 was used to align clonotypes to the IMGT TRBV, TRBD and TRBJ reference segments. Only V-J combinations with frequency above 0.0001, covering roughly 99% of repertoires, were analysed. A TCS score was defined as the ratio of F50 (clonal expansion) to E x V (chaos), with BLOSUM62-based TCRdist applied between CDR3 peptides within each V-J. Welch's t-statistics and random forest reduced roughly 540 V-J features to 13, which were used in a naive Bayes classifier (R e1071). The similarity between thyroid and blood repertoires was quantified using the Morisita-Horn index. TCRdb ran its own pipeline on the public reads, namely fastp trimming at Q25 and MiXCR clone calling, and kept in-frame beta chains. Each record represents a unique CDR3 protein, reported with the most common genes and DNA among its rows. TCRdb's processing, not the study's, gives the V and J calls here. The sample data list some 800,000 distinct CDR3 sequences, and 38% of these were observed just once. Around 10% of the sample comes from the top ten.

Stable Graves' hyperthyroidism was defined as the absence of progression to ophthalmopathy over 18 months of follow-up. The hyperthyroidism patients were between 18 and 65 years old and newly diagnosed, with a disease duration of less than 2 months. Exclusion was applied to patients with uncontrolled infections, other autoimmune diseases, pregnancy or lactation. Diagnoses relied on clinical symptoms, serum thyroxine and TRAb, thyroid ultrasound and orbital computed tomography. Ficoll-Paque density gradient centrifugation was used to isolate PBMCs from around 9.1 ml of fresh peripheral blood. Total RNA was extracted with Trizol reagent, and quality was checked on an Agilent 2100 Bioanalyzer.

This receptor chain uses TRBV12-3 or TRBV12-4 and TRBJ2-2, with a tentative D gene TRBD2 over 6 matching bases. The TCR originated in a young man with Graves' hyperthyroidism. Sequenced material: blood. The CDR3: CASTGTTGELFF. The nucleotide sequence reads TGTGCCAGCACCGGGACTACCGGGGAGCTGTTTTTT.